This is a list of T cell receptor beta chains from one sample in a study of blood T cell repertoires in COVID-19. The table came from immunoSEQ multiplex PCR; TCRdb's copy has only in-frame clones and leaves some out. Of about 240,000 clones listed, around 88% are singletons. Sequencing used PBMCs or T cells enriched from blood (not recorded which). The receptors shown here come from a woman aged 25 to 39 who had recovered from COVID-19. Both conserved end residues are part of each CDR3. D genes are given only for firm matches. Size is omitted from some rows. Given values are once, few, many or a class for expanded clones.

CDR3nt: TGTGCCAGCAGTATTGGCCGGGACTACGCGTATAAGCAGTACTTC; CDR3aa: CASSIGRDYAYKQYF; j_gene: TRBJ2-7; d_gene: TRBD2; abundance: once; v_gene: TRBV28
CDR3nt: TGTGCCTGGGCTTCTGGAAGAACGGGAGGGGGAGAGACCCAGTACTTC; CDR3aa: CAWASGRTGGGETQYF; j_gene: TRBJ2-5; d_gene: TRBD2; abundance: few; v_gene: TRBV30
CDR3nt: TGCGCCAGCAGCTTGCTACAGGGGACGCGGCCCCAGCATTTT; CDR3aa: CASSLLQGTRPQHF; j_gene: TRBJ1-5; d_gene: TRBD1; abundance: once; v_gene: TRBV5-1
CDR3nt: TGTGCCACCAGTGATTTCAGGGCAGGAGTCGACGAGCAGTACTTC; CDR3aa: CATSDFRAGVDEQYF; j_gene: TRBJ2-7; d_gene: .; abundance: .; v_gene: TRBV24-1
CDR3nt: TGTGCCAGCAGTTTACGGGGTTGGGCTGGCTATGGCTACACCTTC; CDR3aa: CASSLRGWAGYGYTF; j_gene: TRBJ1-2; d_gene: .; abundance: .; v_gene: TRBV28
CDR3nt: TGTGCCACTGGACAGGGGACAGATACGCAGTATTTT; CDR3aa: CATGQGTDTQYF; j_gene: TRBJ2-3; d_gene: TRBD1; abundance: .; v_gene: TRBV24-1
CDR3nt: TGTGCCAGCAGTTTAGGCGGGCTTAATGAAAAACTGTTTTTT; CDR3aa: CASSLGGLNEKLFF; j_gene: TRBJ1-4; d_gene: .; abundance: .; v_gene: TRBV27
CDR3nt: TGTGCCAGCAAGACAGGGCCTTTCTCTGGAAACACCATATATTTT; CDR3aa: CASKTGPFSGNTIYF; j_gene: TRBJ1-3; d_gene: TRBD1; abundance: .; v_gene: TRBV28
CDR3nt: TGTGCCAGCAAGGGGAAAGAGACCCAGTACTTC; CDR3aa: CASKGKETQYF; j_gene: TRBJ2-5; d_gene: .; abundance: once; v_gene: TRBV9
CDR3nt: TGTGCCAGCAGCCGGACAGAGCTAGCCAAAAACATTCAGTACTTC; CDR3aa: CASSRTELAKNIQYF; j_gene: TRBJ2-4; d_gene: .; abundance: .; v_gene: TRBV7-9
CDR3nt: TGTGCCAGCAGTCCCAGACGCGGTTTTAATCAGCCCCAGCATTTT; CDR3aa: CASSPRRGFNQPQHF; j_gene: TRBJ1-5; d_gene: .; abundance: once; v_gene: TRBV28